Here is one T cell receptor (beta chain) with its context. What antigen it recognizes has not been identified. No quality values exist for individual bases; no much larger clone is one base distant. The junction carries 12 bases between V and J, which are trimmed by 1 base and 2 bases respectively. From the cysteine up to the phenylalanine, the CDR3 has a length of 17 residues. The only DNA kept is the CDR3, 51 bases in frame from the first base. The germline V gene gives CDR1 as LGHNA and CDR2 as YNFKEQ. This sample is drawn from a study of T cell responses to AZD1222 COVID-19 vaccine (dated by TCRdb to 2020 to 2022). For the study in its entirety: A total of 230 to 250 trial participants underwent TCR sequencing, of whom about 200 had received two doses of AZD1222 and about 25 had received two doses of the MenACWY control vaccine. Trial participants were enrolled by age into subgroups of 18-55, 56-69 and 70-plus years, and around 140, 26 and 57 TCR-sequenced participants, respectively, were included in these subgroups.

The CDR3 regions of human TCRbeta chains were analyzed by immunosequencing. The original pipeline was this. Repertoire TCRs were matched against a reference library of SARS-CoV-2-specific TCRs generated with the MIRA antigen-specificity platform. Breadth was defined as the fraction of unique TCRs that were SARS-CoV-2-associated, and depth was defined as the fraction of total T cells that were SARS-CoV-2-associated. Using the MIRA data, each spike-specific TCR was mapped to the spike region that the TCR reacts to and placed in a CD4 or CD8 class. Log10-transformed breadth and depth values were compared by one-way ANOVA with Sidak's multiple comparisons tests. TCRdb stores this immuneACCESS table with in-frame sequences only. Part of the clones is absent; in the studies checked, under half of the shortfall reflects unresolved V genes, and no reason is known for the rest. V and J calls and clone size are as listed in that table; D and trimming were resolved from the DNA. The sample table lists 85,000 or so clones, approximately 90% of them with a count of one. Of the sample, 11% falls within the top ten clones.

What the study reported, not specific to this receptor: Vaccine-associated CD4 TCRs spanned the whole spike protein, with dominant responses in regions 160-218 and 743-854. After two AZD1222 doses, spike-specific TCR breadth and depth were significantly higher than at day 0 and than in MenACWY recipients. The 56-69-year group was small, and its depth increase did not reach significance, likely because of low power. Epitopes outside the regions mutated in the B.1.351 and B.1.1.7 variants were reportedly recognized by nearly half of the unique spike-specific TCRs. No day 14 peak-response samples were available, so repertoires were characterized only after the peak T cell response. Conclusions about previously exposed vaccinees are limited, since just 6 or 7 AZD1222 recipients were seropositive for SARS-CoV-2 at baseline. Most participants were white British and females outnumbered males, and the authors suggested that clonal diversity may have been underestimated.

The sample's time point, from its label and the paper: about 28 days (+/-7) after the second vaccine dose. AZD1222 recipients with second doses at about 4 weeks or about 12 weeks were pooled, because spike-specific TCR depth and breadth did not differ between schedules. Vaccinee samples came from UK trials COV001 and COV002, including a single-blind randomized controlled phase 2/3 trial of AZD1222 (ChAdOx1 nCoV-19) in healthy adults. Trial participant PBMC samples were collected at day 0 and day 28 after the second dose for TCRbeta chain sequencing. The chain was built from TRBV4-2 and TRBJ2-6; the D gene assignment is ambiguous. The sequence came from an adult who received the AZD1222 COVID-19 vaccine. Material: peripheral blood, obtained 28 days after the second AZD1222 dose. The base sequence is TGTGCCAGCAGCCAAGGGGGTCCCTCGGCTGGGGCCAACGTCCTGACTTTC. Its protein is CASSQGGPSAGANVLTF.